This record covers a single T cell receptor beta chain. A much larger clone lies one base from this, so it may be a read error. Previously reported methods and listed TCR primers produced the bulk TCR libraries. TCRdb used MiXCR to reprocess the PCR reads, holding one entry per CDR3 protein. The sample has over 550,000 distinct CDR3 sequences; 25% are singletons. The data originate from a study of molecular identifiers for immune sequencing clone quantification. Study context: Split five ways in replicates, RNA from roughly 20,000 or 100,000 naive CD8 cells had four portions sequenced.

It was from approximately 22,000 to 940,000 sorted cells, with 10%, 30% or 50% RNA, that naive CD8 libraries came. The sorting of naive CD8 T cells used the CD8+CD4-CCR7+CD45RA+ phenotype. The CDR3 covers 15 residues. V was trimmed by 6 bases and J by 0 bases, leaving 14 bases between them. The rearrangement links TRBV12-3 or TRBV12-4 to TRBJ1-1; D might be TRBD1 (5 bases). This receptor was taken from a human donor in good health. Some libraries in this study had Jurkat cell RNA spiked in. The sample taken for sequencing was naive CD8+ T cells from blood, with Jurkat cell RNA spiked in. Subset described: FACS-sorted CD8+CD4-CCR7+CD45RA+ naive T cells. Written as DNA, the CDR3 is TGTGCCAGCAGCCACTCGAGGGGCCTGAACACTGAAGCTTTCTTT. It specifies CASSHSRGLNTEAFF.